The rows below give T cell receptor beta chains drawn from one sample of a study of blood T cell repertoires in COVID-19. The protocol was immunoSEQ multiplex PCR, while the TCRdb copy is restricted to in-frame clones and leaves out a portion. The sample records 300,000 to 400,000 clones, 85% being singletons. The specimen was PBMCs or T cells enriched from blood (not recorded which). These receptors were taken from a woman in her thirties who had been exposed to COVID-19. The CDR3 runs from the conserved cysteine through the conserved F or W. The D gene is left open where the match is weak. Part of the rows lack a size; the others show once, few, many or a class for expanded clones.

v_gene: TRBV28; abundance: .; j_gene: TRBJ1-3; d_gene: .; CDR3nt: TGTGCCAGCAGCCCCTCACGGGGAGGAAGAAACACCATATATTTT; CDR3aa: CASSPSRGGRNTIYF
v_gene: TRBV4-2; abundance: few; j_gene: TRBJ2-2; d_gene: .; CDR3nt: TGTGCCAGCAGCCAAGATGTCCAGTCTGCGAACACCGGGGAGCTGTTTTTT; CDR3aa: CASSQDVQSANTGELFF
v_gene: TRBV6-2/TRBV6-3; abundance: .; j_gene: TRBJ2-7; d_gene: TRBD1; CDR3nt: TGTGCCAGCAGTTACTCTGTCGACAGGGGTTACGAGCAGTACTTC; CDR3aa: CASSYSVDRGYEQYF
v_gene: TRBV5-8; abundance: .; j_gene: TRBJ2-5; d_gene: .; CDR3nt: TGTGCCAGCAGCTTGGGCAGGGTATGGCAAGAGACCCAGTACTTC; CDR3aa: CASSLGRVWQETQYF
v_gene: TRBV19; abundance: once; j_gene: TRBJ2-1; d_gene: TRBD1; CDR3nt: TGTGCCAGTGGGCAACTCAGGGGGCAGGGCAATGAGCAGTTCTTC; CDR3aa: CASGQLRGQGNEQFF
v_gene: TRBV24-1; abundance: .; j_gene: TRBJ1-5; d_gene: .; CDR3nt: TGTGCCACCAGTGATTTGCCCAGGGCCTTTAGCAATCAGCCCCAGCATTTT; CDR3aa: CATSDLPRAFSNQPQHF
v_gene: TRBV18; abundance: few; j_gene: TRBJ2-7; d_gene: TRBD2; CDR3nt: TGTGCCAGCTCGGCCAGCTTAGCGGGTGGACCTAGCGAGCAGTACTTC; CDR3aa: CASSASLAGGPSEQYF
v_gene: TRBV30; abundance: .; j_gene: TRBJ2-5; d_gene: .; CDR3nt: TGTGCCTGGACCGTCTTAGAAGAGACCCAGTACTTC; CDR3aa: CAWTVLEETQYF
v_gene: TRBV28; abundance: .; j_gene: TRBJ2-6; d_gene: .; CDR3nt: TGTGCCAGCAGTTTTTTAGGGGCTGGGGCCAACGTCCTGACTTTC; CDR3aa: CASSFLGAGANVLTF
v_gene: TRBV27; abundance: .; j_gene: TRBJ1-5; d_gene: .; CDR3nt: TGTGCCAGCAGTTTAAAGGGGATCGGCAATCAGCCCCAGCATTTT; CDR3aa: CASSLKGIGNQPQHF
v_gene: TRBV4-1; abundance: .; j_gene: TRBJ1-2; d_gene: .; CDR3nt: TGCGCCAGCAGGGAGGAGCCCTATGCTGAGGGCTACACCTTC; CDR3aa: CASREEPYAEGYTF
v_gene: TRBV5-1; abundance: once; j_gene: TRBJ2-2; d_gene: TRBD2; CDR3nt: TGCGCCAGCAGCTCTCTACTAGCGGGGACCACCGGGGAGCTGTTTTTT; CDR3aa: CASSSLLAGTTGELFF
v_gene: TRBV28; abundance: .; j_gene: TRBJ1-4; d_gene: .; CDR3nt: TGTGCCAGCACCCAAGGGGAAGTTTGGGGGCGGGCTGAAAAACTGTTTTTT; CDR3aa: CASTQGEVWGRAEKLFF
v_gene: TRBV6-4; abundance: .; j_gene: TRBJ1-5; d_gene: .; CDR3nt: TGTGCCAGCAGTGAACAGATTAATCAGCCCCAGCATTTT; CDR3aa: CASSEQINQPQHF
v_gene: TRBV7-2; abundance: .; j_gene: TRBJ1-2; d_gene: .; CDR3nt: TGTGCCAGCACCGCTCCCGGGGTTAACTATGGCTACACCTTC; CDR3aa: CASTAPGVNYGYTF
v_gene: TRBV5-1; abundance: .; j_gene: TRBJ2-7; d_gene: TRBD2; CDR3nt: TGCGCCAGCAGCTTGGGGGGACTAGCGGGAGAAGGATACGAGCAGTACTTC; CDR3aa: CASSLGGLAGEGYEQYF
v_gene: TRBV7-8; abundance: .; j_gene: TRBJ1-2; d_gene: .; CDR3nt: TGTGCCAGCAGCTTTTTGGGCACCTATGGCTACACCTTC; CDR3aa: CASSFLGTYGYTF
v_gene: TRBV4-1; abundance: many; j_gene: TRBJ2-7; d_gene: TRBD1; CDR3nt: TGCGCCAGCAGCCAAGAGGTATCCGGGACAGGGACCTACGAGCAGTACTTC; CDR3aa: CASSQEVSGTGTYEQYF
v_gene: TRBV2; abundance: once; j_gene: TRBJ2-1; d_gene: TRBD1; CDR3nt: TGTGCCAGCAGTGGGTCGGTACGGGGGACAGGGGTCGATGAGCAGTTCTTC; CDR3aa: CASSGSVRGTGVDEQFF
v_gene: TRBV19; abundance: once; j_gene: TRBJ1-2; d_gene: TRBD1; CDR3nt: TGTGCCAGTAGTAGCGGTGGACAGGGACAGAACTATGGCTACACCTTC; CDR3aa: CASSSGGQGQNYGYTF
v_gene: TRBV28; abundance: once; j_gene: TRBJ1-4; d_gene: .; CDR3nt: TGTGCCAGCAACTCCCACAGATATGAAAAACTGTTTTTT; CDR3aa: CASNSHRYEKLFF
v_gene: TRBV10-3; abundance: .; j_gene: TRBJ2-7; d_gene: .; CDR3nt: TGTGCCATCGGGCAGTCCTACGAGCAGTACTTC; CDR3aa: CAIGQSYEQYF
v_gene: TRBV30; abundance: many; j_gene: TRBJ1-2; d_gene: .; CDR3nt: TGTGCCTGGGGGGGCTGGGCACTCGACTATGGCTACACCTTC; CDR3aa: CAWGGWALDYGYTF
v_gene: TRBV5-1; abundance: .; j_gene: TRBJ2-1; d_gene: TRBD2; CDR3nt: TGCGCCAGCAGCGGGGGACTACGCTCCTACAATGAGCAGTTCTTC; CDR3aa: CASSGGLRSYNEQFF
v_gene: TRBV23-1; abundance: .; j_gene: TRBJ1-1; d_gene: TRBD1; CDR3nt: TGCGCCAGCAGTCATTCAAGGACAGGGATGAACACTGAAGCTTTCTTT; CDR3aa: CASSHSRTGMNTEAFF
v_gene: TRBV19; abundance: once; j_gene: TRBJ1-6; d_gene: .; CDR3nt: TGTGCCAGTAGTATAGGTAGGGGGAATTCACCCCTCCACTTT; CDR3aa: CASSIGRGNSPLHF
v_gene: TRBV28; abundance: once; j_gene: TRBJ2-5; d_gene: .; CDR3nt: TGTGCCAGTTTCACAGGGAGGGTGGAGACCCAGTACTTC; CDR3aa: CASFTGRVETQYF
v_gene: TRBV24-1; abundance: .; j_gene: TRBJ1-2; d_gene: TRBD1; CDR3nt: TGTGCCGACAGGGAGAACTATGGCTACACCTTC; CDR3aa: CADRENYGYTF
v_gene: TRBV28; abundance: .; j_gene: TRBJ1-3; d_gene: .; CDR3nt: TGTGCCAGCAGTTTAGGGCAGCCGGGAAACACCATATATTTT; CDR3aa: CASSLGQPGNTIYF
v_gene: TRBV6-5; abundance: once; j_gene: TRBJ2-1; d_gene: .; CDR3nt: TGTGCCAGCGGCAGATCAGGGGTATGGGATGAGCAGTTCTTC; CDR3aa: CASGRSGVWDEQFF
v_gene: TRBV5-5; abundance: .; j_gene: TRBJ2-7; d_gene: TRBD1; CDR3nt: TGTGCCAGCAGCATACGGACAGGGGAGGACGAGCAGTACTTC; CDR3aa: CASSIRTGEDEQYF
v_gene: TRBV2; abundance: .; j_gene: TRBJ2-7; d_gene: TRBD2; CDR3nt: TGTGCCAGCAGTTGGGACGGGGGGGAGCAGTACTTC; CDR3aa: CASSWDGGEQYF
v_gene: TRBV30; abundance: once; j_gene: TRBJ2-5; d_gene: .; CDR3nt: TGTGCCTGGAGCATAGGCAGGGTAGAGACCCAGTACTTC; CDR3aa: CAWSIGRVETQYF
v_gene: TRBV10-1; abundance: .; j_gene: TRBJ2-3; d_gene: .; CDR3nt: TGCGCCAGCAGTGAGAACCCTAGCCTTACAGATACGCAGTATTTT; CDR3aa: CASSENPSLTDTQYF
v_gene: TRBV24-1; abundance: .; j_gene: TRBJ2-1; d_gene: .; CDR3nt: TGTGCCACCAGTGAGCGCGACAATGAGCAGTTCTTC; CDR3aa: CATSERDNEQFF
v_gene: TRBV19; abundance: .; j_gene: TRBJ1-1; d_gene: .; CDR3nt: TGTGCCAGTAGTATAGATCAGCCCGGGACTCAAGGCATGAACACTGAAGCTTTCTTT; CDR3aa: CASSIDQPGTQGMNTEAFF
v_gene: TRBV18; abundance: once; j_gene: TRBJ2-7; d_gene: TRBD2; CDR3nt: TGTGCCAGCTCATTACGGACTAGCGGGAGTGGCGAGCAGTACTTC; CDR3aa: CASSLRTSGSGEQYF
v_gene: TRBV15; abundance: .; j_gene: TRBJ2-1; d_gene: TRBD2; CDR3nt: TGTGCCACCAGCACTAATATAGCGGGGGTCTCCTACAATGAGCAGTTCTTC; CDR3aa: CATSTNIAGVSYNEQFF
v_gene: TRBV7-2; abundance: .; j_gene: TRBJ2-7; d_gene: .; CDR3nt: TGTGCCAGCAGCTTAGGTGGGGCAGTCTACGAGCAGTACTTC; CDR3aa: CASSLGGAVYEQYF
v_gene: TRBV7-9; abundance: .; j_gene: TRBJ2-3; d_gene: TRBD2; CDR3nt: TGTGCCAGCAGCTTAGTTAGTAGCGGGGTCTCAGATACGCAGTATTTT; CDR3aa: CASSLVSSGVSDTQYF
v_gene: TRBV9; abundance: .; j_gene: TRBJ2-3; d_gene: TRBD2; CDR3nt: TGTGCCAGCAGCGTAGGAAATAGCGGGTCGGTAGATACGCAGTATTTT; CDR3aa: CASSVGNSGSVDTQYF
v_gene: TRBV5-1; abundance: .; j_gene: TRBJ2-1; d_gene: .; CDR3nt: TGCGCCAGCAGCTTACCGGAGAGCTCCTACAATGAGCAGTTCTTC; CDR3aa: CASSLPESSYNEQFF
v_gene: TRBV19; abundance: few; j_gene: TRBJ1-6; d_gene: .; CDR3nt: TGTGCCAGTAGTATAGCGGAGTCACCCCTCCACTTT; CDR3aa: CASSIAESPLHF
v_gene: TRBV28; abundance: .; j_gene: TRBJ2-3; d_gene: .; CDR3nt: TGTGCCAGCAGGAACCTGCAGGGAGGCTCGCAGTATTTT; CDR3aa: CASRNLQGGSQYF
v_gene: TRBV4-2; abundance: once; j_gene: TRBJ1-6; d_gene: .; CDR3nt: TGTGCCAGCAGCCAAGATTTAAAATATAATTCACCCCTCCACTTT; CDR3aa: CASSQDLKYNSPLHF
v_gene: TRBV4-2; abundance: once; j_gene: TRBJ2-1; d_gene: .; CDR3nt: TGTGCCAGCAGCCTTGAGGGGGGGAGCAATGAGCAGTTCTTC; CDR3aa: CASSLEGGSNEQFF
v_gene: TRBV19; abundance: .; j_gene: TRBJ2-7; d_gene: TRBD1; CDR3nt: TGTGCCAGTAGTGGACAGGTCAACTCCTACGAGCAGTACTTC; CDR3aa: CASSGQVNSYEQYF
v_gene: TRBV9; abundance: .; j_gene: TRBJ1-2; d_gene: .; CDR3nt: TGTGCCAGCAGCGTGGATGGCGGCTATGGCTACACCTTC; CDR3aa: CASSVDGGYGYTF
v_gene: TRBV5-6; abundance: .; j_gene: TRBJ2-7; d_gene: .; CDR3nt: TGTGCCAGCAGCTGGTGGTCAGGGGCAAACTCGTACGAGCAGTACTTC; CDR3aa: CASSWWSGANSYEQYF
v_gene: TRBV7-2; abundance: .; j_gene: TRBJ1-1; d_gene: .; CDR3nt: TGTGCCAGCAGCGGGGTGGGGGCGAAGCTCGGCCGGGCTTTCTTT; CDR3aa: CASSGVGAKLGRAFF
v_gene: TRBV19; abundance: .; j_gene: TRBJ2-7; d_gene: .; CDR3nt: TGTGCCAGTAGTATCTTCCCGGACACTTCTTCCTACGAGCAGTACTTC; CDR3aa: CASSIFPDTSSYEQYF
v_gene: TRBV18; abundance: few; j_gene: TRBJ1-1; d_gene: .; CDR3nt: TGTGCCAGCTCACCGACAGGTACGAACACTGAAGCTTTCTTT; CDR3aa: CASSPTGTNTEAFF
v_gene: TRBV24-1; abundance: .; j_gene: TRBJ1-4; d_gene: .; CDR3nt: TGTGCCACCAGTGAGAACGGTCTGGGGAGTGAAAAACTGTTTTTT; CDR3aa: CATSENGLGSEKLFF
v_gene: TRBV19; abundance: .; j_gene: TRBJ1-2; d_gene: TRBD1; CDR3nt: TGTGCCAGTAGTTCGCAGGGGGGAGCTACCTATGGCTACACCTTC; CDR3aa: CASSSQGGATYGYTF